These T cell receptor beta chains were read from a single sample in a study of Graves' ophthalmopathy and Graves' hyperthyroidism. TCRdb ran MiXCR on the multiplex PCR reads and lists one entry per CDR3 protein. The repertoire includes 660,000 or so distinct CDR3 sequences, 35% to 45% of them detected once, and roughly 3.5% sits in the top ten. Sequencing used peripheral blood. The receptors here all came from an adult man with Graves' ophthalmopathy. The CDR3 runs from the conserved cysteine through the conserved F or W. The D gene is left open where the match is weak. Where a row states a size, it is once, few, many or the class of an expanded clone; other rows omit it.

d_call j_call clone_size v_call cdr3_nt cdr3_aa
- TRBJ2-7 many TRBV10-3 TGTGCCATCAGTTCGGACCAATACGAGCAGTACTTC CAISSDQYEQYF
TRBD1 TRBJ1-4 - TRBV25-1 TGTGCCAGCAGTGGACCACAGGGGTCGGGAGGAGAAAAACTGTTTTTT CASSGPQGSGGEKLFF
- TRBJ2-1 once TRBV10-3 TGTGCCATCAGTGAGTCGATTCACAATGAGCAGTTCTTC CAISESIHNEQFF
TRBD1 TRBJ1-4 - TRBV12-3/TRBV12-4 TGTGCCAGCTCGAGGGGACAGGGATCTACTAATGAAAAACTGTTTTTT CASSRGQGSTNEKLFF
- TRBJ1-5 many TRBV7-8 TGTGCCAGCAGCTTATTAGATCAGCCCCAGCATTTT CASSLLDQPQHF
- TRBJ1-4 once TRBV20-1 TGCAGTGCTATCTGCCAGGGGCCTAATGAAAAACTGTTTTTT CSAICQGPNEKLFF
- TRBJ2-7 once TRBV25-1 TGTGCCAGCAGTGGAGATACGGGACGGTCGAGAAACTACGAGCAGTACTTC CASSGDTGRSRNYEQYF
TRBD2 TRBJ2-3 - TRBV7-7 TGTGCTAGCAGCCTAGGGACTAGCGGGGACACAGATACGCAGTATTTT CASSLGTSGDTDTQYF
- TRBJ2-5 - TRBV7-3 TGTGCCAGCAGCCCCGTAGGGGGGGACGGAGAGACCCAGTACTTC CASSPVGGDGETQYF
TRBD2 TRBJ2-1 - TRBV20-1 TGCAGTGCTAGCGGGGGGGCCTATGAGCAGTTCTTC CSASGGAYEQFF
- TRBJ1-5 many TRBV10-3 TGTGCCATCAAAGGACAGATCAATCAGCCCCAGCATTTT CAIKGQINQPQHF
- TRBJ1-5 many TRBV24-1 TGTGCCACCAGTGATTTGCCTTCAGAGCAGCCCCAGCATTTT CATSDLPSEQPQHF
TRBD1 TRBJ2-2 - TRBV25-1 TGTGCCAGCAGCCTCAGATATGGACAGGGGGGAAGCGGGGAGCTGTTTTTT CASSLRYGQGGSGELFF
TRBD1 TRBJ1-1 few TRBV11-2 TGTGCCAGCAGCCCCTTCGGGACAGGGGGCTATTCTGAAGCTTTCTTT CASSPFGTGGYSEAFF
TRBD1 TRBJ1-2 - TRBV10-3 TGTGCCTCGAGTTCGACAGGGATTAACTATGGCTACACCTTC CASSSTGINYGYTF
- TRBJ2-7 - TRBV7-2 TGTGCCAGCAGCTTAGTGGCAGGGGCCCCAAACTCCTACGAGCAGTACTTC CASSLVAGAPNSYEQYF
TRBD2 TRBJ2-3 - TRBV7-9 TGTGCCAGCAGCTATTTTACGGCGGGAGGATCGGATACGCAGTATTTT CASSYFTAGGSDTQYF
TRBD1 TRBJ2-5 few TRBV2 TGTGCCAGCAGTCCCACGACAGGGGGCCCCCTGGAGACCCAGTACTTC CASSPTTGGPLETQYF
- TRBJ1-5 - TRBV12-3/TRBV12-4 TGTGCCAGCAGCATGACGGTCCCAATCAGTGGAGGTAGCAATCAGCCCCAGCATTTT CASSMTVPISGGSNQPQHF
TRBD1 TRBJ1-6 - TRBV7-9 TGTGCCAGCAGCGCACGACAGGGCCAAGAGAATTCACCCCTCCACTTT CASSARQGQENSPLHF
- TRBJ2-5 many TRBV6-6 TGTGCCAGCAGTCCATCCCCTGGGCCCGGGGAGACCCAGTACTTC CASSPSPGPGETQYF
TRBD1 TRBJ1-3 once TRBV25-1 TGTGCCAGCAGTGATTCCGGGACAGGGGGAAACACCATATATTTT CASSDSGTGGNTIYF
- TRBJ2-7 many TRBV5-5 TGTGCCAGCAGTCCTTACTCGGGCTACGAGCAGTACTTC CASSPYSGYEQYF
- TRBJ1-1 many TRBV29-1 TGCAGCGCTGAGCGGGGTCCGATGAACACTGAAGCTTTCTTT CSAERGPMNTEAFF